This TCR beta chain was identified in a study of human T cells and chemical hapten exposure. Study-wide results and limits: Expanded TCRs grouped into significantly more large CDR3 similarity clusters than controls produced.

Looked up from germline, CDR1 is SGHNT and CDR2 is YYREEE (reference sequence). This CDR3 is built from 14 residues. V was trimmed by 0 bases and J by 4 bases, leaving 8 bases between them. Time point indicated: patch test 3, about 24 weeks after DPC sensitization. Treatment defined: therapeutic diphenylcyclopropenone sensitization with weekly scalp DPC. Donation of samples came from alopecia patients who were 18 to 70 years old and suitable for DPC. The library put unique molecular identifiers onto individual cDNA molecules. TCRdb recomputed calls from the RACE reads with MiXCR, one row per CDR3 protein. The data show about 190,000 distinct CDR3 sequences, 20% to 25% seen once. In regard to this clonotype: No antigen is known for it.

This receptor was taken from a woman between 40 and 50 years old with alopecia areata. Some clones in this sample may be carry-over from other donors' samples. This chain uses TRBV5-4 with TRBJ2-1, with D possibly matching TRBD1 (5 bases). Here the sequenced sample was whole blood, taken in connection with sensitization to the hapten diphenylcyclopropenone (DPC). The CDR3 DNA reads TGTGCCAGCAGCTTGGAGCAGGGTTACAATGAGCAGTTCTTC. Encoded protein: CASSLEQGYNEQFF.